The TCR beta chain under discussion was sequenced for a study of OX40 agonist ivuxolimab in advanced cancers. Turning to the study itself: Patients with prior anti-PD-1, anti-PD-L1 or anti-CTLA-4 therapy were eligible; approximately 37% had some.

Whole-study results and caveats: Blood T cells, both CD4+ and CD8+, expanded clonally by week 6 at 0.1 to 3.0 mg/kg.

Germline CDR1 SGHTA, CDR2 FQGNSA. The CDR3 sequence is 16 residues long. V lost 1 base and J lost 3; bases outside the gene matches: 8. The data were produced by immunoSEQ multiplex PCR, yet TCRdb's version contains in-frame clones alone and is incomplete. The sample consists of approximately 80,000 clones, roughly 85% of them appearing once. A word on this clone: Its antigen is unidentified.

The sequenced sample was CD4+ or CD8+ T cells sorted from blood, obtained in a trial of the OX40 agonist ivuxolimab. This TCR was recovered from an adult with an advanced solid tumor such as melanoma, head and neck, liver or kidney cancer. The gene calls are TRBV7-2 and TRBJ2-7; 8 bases align to TRBD1. CDR3 sequence (DNA): TGTGCCAGCAGCTTAGTCGGGACAGGACTGATCTACGAGCAGTACTTC. Translated: CASSLVGTGLIYEQYF. The full variable domain, with the rest looked up from reference TRBV7-2 and TRBJ2-7, is GAGVSQSPSNKVTEKGKDVELRCDPISGHTALYWYRQSLGQGLEFLIYFQGNSAPDKSGLPSDRFSAERTGGSVSTLTIQRTQQEDSAVYLCASSLVGTGLIYEQYFGPGTRLTVT.